In its sample, the clone carrying this T cell receptor beta chain was seen many times. Its specificity is not known. Unique molecular identifiers were affixed to single, distinct cDNA molecules. In TCRdb, the 5' RACE reads were re-called with MiXCR into one record per CDR3 protein. This table holds 20,000 to 25,000 distinct CDR3 sequences, approximately 5% found once. This sample is drawn from a study of early T cells in non-severe SARS-CoV-2 infection. Study information: Sequencing of bulk RNA from unsorted whole blood was done, without chain pairing.

This CDR3 is built from 10 residues. Germline-derived CDR1 and CDR2 are DFQATT and SNEGSKA (reference sequence). Trimming stripped 5 bases from V and 12 bases from J, with 11 bases between. Study outcomes and limitations: VDJdb matches were skewed toward anti-spike CD8 T cell responses.

Material for sequencing was whole blood. The clonotype was recovered from an adult who was a healthcare worker with PCR-confirmed SARS-CoV-2 infection or an uninfected control (not recorded which). This chain uses TRBV20-1 with TRBJ2-1; possibly TRBD2 for D (5 bases). CDR3 residues: CSAGRGMQFF. The CDR3 DNA reads TGCAGTGCTGGACGGGGTATGCAGTTCTTC.